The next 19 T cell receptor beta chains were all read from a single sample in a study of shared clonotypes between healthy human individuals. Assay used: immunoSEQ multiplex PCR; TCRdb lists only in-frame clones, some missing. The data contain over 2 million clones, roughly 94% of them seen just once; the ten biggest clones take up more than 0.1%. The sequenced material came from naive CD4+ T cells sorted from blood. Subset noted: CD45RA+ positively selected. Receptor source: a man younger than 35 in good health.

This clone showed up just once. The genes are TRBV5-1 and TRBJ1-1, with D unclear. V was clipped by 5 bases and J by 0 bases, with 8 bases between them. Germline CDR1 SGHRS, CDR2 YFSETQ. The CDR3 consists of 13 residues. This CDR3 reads CASRSGMNTEAFF. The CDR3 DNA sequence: TGCGCCAGCAGATCCGGGATGAACACTGAAGCTTTCTTT. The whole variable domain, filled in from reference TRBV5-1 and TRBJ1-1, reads KAGVTQTPRYLIKTRGQQVTLSCSPISGHRSVSWYQQTPGQGLQFLFEYFSETQRNKGNFPGRFSGRQFSNSRSEMNVSTLELGDSALYLCASRSGMNTEAFFGQGTRLTVV.

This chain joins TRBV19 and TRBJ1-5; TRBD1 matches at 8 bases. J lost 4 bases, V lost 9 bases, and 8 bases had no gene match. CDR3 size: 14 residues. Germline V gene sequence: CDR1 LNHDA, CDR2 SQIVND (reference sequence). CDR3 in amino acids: CASGQGQINQPQHF. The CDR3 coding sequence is TGTGCCAGCGGACAGGGACAAATAAATCAGCCCCAGCATTTT.

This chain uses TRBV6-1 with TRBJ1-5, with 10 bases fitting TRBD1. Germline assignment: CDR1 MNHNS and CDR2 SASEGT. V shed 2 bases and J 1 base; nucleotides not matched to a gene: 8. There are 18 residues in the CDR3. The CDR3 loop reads CASSEWGQGSGSNQPQHF. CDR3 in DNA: TGTGCCAGCAGTGAATGGGGACAGGGGAGTGGGAGCAATCAGCCCCAGCATTTT.

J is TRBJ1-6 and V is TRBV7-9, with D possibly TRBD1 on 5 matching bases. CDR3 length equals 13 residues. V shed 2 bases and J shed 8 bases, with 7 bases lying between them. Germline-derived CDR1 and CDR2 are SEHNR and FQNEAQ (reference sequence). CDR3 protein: CASSLKGDSPLHF. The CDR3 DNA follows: TGTGCCAGCAGCTTAAAAGGGGATTCACCCCTCCACTTT.

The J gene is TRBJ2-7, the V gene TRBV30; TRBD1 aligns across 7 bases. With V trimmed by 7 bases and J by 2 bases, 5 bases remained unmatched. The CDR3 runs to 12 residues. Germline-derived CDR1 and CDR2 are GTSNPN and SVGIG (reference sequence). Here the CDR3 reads CASYRGTYEQYF. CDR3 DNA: TGTGCCTCTTACAGGGGAACCTACGAGCAGTACTTC.

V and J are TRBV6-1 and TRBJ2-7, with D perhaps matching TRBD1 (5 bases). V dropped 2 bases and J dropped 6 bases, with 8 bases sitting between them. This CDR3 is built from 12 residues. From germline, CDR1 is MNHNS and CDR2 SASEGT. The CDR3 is CASSESRGEQYF. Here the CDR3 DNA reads TGTGCCAGCAGTGAATCTAGGGGCGAGCAGTACTTC.

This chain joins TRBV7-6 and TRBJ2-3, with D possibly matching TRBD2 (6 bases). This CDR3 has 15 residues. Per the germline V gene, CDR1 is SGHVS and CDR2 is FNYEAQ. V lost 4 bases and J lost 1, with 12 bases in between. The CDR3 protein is CASSWSGLGTDTQYF. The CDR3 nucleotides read TGTGCCAGCAGCTGGTCGGGACTTGGCACAGATACGCAGTATTTT.

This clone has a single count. This chain's CDR3 is CAWHGREYSGNTIYF. CDR3 in DNA: TGTGCCTGGCACGGACGGGAGTACTCTGGAAACACCATATATTTT. The chain couples TRBV30 to TRBJ1-3, with D uncertain. V was cut by 5 bases and J by 0 bases, with 14 bases left in between. This CDR3 has 15 amino acids. Germline V gives CDR1 GTSNPN, CDR2 SVGIG (reference sequence).

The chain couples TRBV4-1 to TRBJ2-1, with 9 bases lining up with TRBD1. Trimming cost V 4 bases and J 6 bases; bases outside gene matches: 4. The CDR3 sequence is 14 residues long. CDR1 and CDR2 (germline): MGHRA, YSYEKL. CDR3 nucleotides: TGCGCCAGCAGCCGCGGGACAGGGCTCAATGAGCAGTTCTTC. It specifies CASSRGTGLNEQFF.

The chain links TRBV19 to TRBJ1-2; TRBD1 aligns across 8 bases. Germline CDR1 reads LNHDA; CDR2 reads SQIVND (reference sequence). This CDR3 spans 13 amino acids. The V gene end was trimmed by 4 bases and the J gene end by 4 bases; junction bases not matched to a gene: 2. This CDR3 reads CASSTGQVYGYTF. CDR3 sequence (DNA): TGTGCCAGTAGTACGGGACAGGTCTATGGCTACACCTTC. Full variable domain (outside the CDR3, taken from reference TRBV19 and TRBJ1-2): DGGITQSPKYLFRKEGQNVTLSCEQNLNHDAMYWYRQDPGQGLRLIYYSQIVNDFQKGDIAEGYSVSREKKESFPLTVTSAQKNPTAFYLCASSTGQVYGYTFGSGTRLTVV.

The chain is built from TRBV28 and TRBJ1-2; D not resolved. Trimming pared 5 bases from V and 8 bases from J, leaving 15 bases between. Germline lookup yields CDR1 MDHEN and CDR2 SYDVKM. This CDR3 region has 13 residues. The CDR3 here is CASSSVAPVGYTF. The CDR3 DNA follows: TGTGCCAGCAGTAGTGTCGCTCCGGTGGGCTACACCTTC.

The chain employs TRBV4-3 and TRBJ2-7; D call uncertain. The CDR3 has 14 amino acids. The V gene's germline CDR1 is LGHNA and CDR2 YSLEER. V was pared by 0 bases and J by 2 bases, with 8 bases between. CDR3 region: CASSQDLNTYEQYF. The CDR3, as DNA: TGCGCCAGCAGCCAAGATCTGAATACCTACGAGCAGTACTTC.

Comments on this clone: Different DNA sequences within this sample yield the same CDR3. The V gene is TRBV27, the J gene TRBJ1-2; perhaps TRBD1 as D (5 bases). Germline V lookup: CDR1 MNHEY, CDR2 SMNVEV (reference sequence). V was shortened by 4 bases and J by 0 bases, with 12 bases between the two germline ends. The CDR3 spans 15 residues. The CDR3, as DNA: TGTGCCAGCAGTTCGCCTGGGGGGTCTAACTATGGCTACACCTTC. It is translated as CASSSPGGSNYGYTF.

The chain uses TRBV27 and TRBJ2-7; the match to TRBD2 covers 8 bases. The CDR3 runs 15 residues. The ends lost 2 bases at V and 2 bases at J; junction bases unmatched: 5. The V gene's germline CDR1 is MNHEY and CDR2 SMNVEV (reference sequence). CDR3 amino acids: CASSLKAGGTYEQYF. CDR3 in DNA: TGTGCCAGCAGTTTAAAGGCGGGAGGTACCTACGAGCAGTACTTC.

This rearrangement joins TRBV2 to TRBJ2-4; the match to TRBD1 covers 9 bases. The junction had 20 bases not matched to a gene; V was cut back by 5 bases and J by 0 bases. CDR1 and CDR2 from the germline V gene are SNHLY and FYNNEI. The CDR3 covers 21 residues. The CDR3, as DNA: TGTGCCAGCAGTTCTATTAATGACCGGGACAGGGCTTACTTAGCCAAAAACATTCAGTACTTC. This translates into CASSSINDRDRAYLAKNIQYF.

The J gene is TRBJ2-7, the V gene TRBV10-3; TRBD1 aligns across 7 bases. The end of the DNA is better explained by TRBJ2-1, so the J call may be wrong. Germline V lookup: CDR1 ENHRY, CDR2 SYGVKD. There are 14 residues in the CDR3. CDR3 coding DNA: TGTGCCATCCAAGAAGACAGGGCCGGCAATGAGCAGTTCTTC. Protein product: CAIQEDRAGNEQFF.

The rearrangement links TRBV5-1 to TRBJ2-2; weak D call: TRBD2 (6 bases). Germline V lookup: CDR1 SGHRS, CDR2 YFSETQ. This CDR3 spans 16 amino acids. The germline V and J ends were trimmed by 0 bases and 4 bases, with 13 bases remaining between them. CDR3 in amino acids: CASSLAGGSTTGELFF. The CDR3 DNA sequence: TGCGCCAGCAGCTTGGCCGGAGGGAGTACCACCGGGGAGCTGTTTTTT.

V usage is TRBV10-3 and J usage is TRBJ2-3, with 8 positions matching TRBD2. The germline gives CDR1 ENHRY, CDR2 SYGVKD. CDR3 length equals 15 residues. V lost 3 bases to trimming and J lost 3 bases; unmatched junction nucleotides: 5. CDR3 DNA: TGTGCCATCAGTGACATAGCGGGACGAACAGATACGCAGTATTTT. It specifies CAISDIAGRTDTQYF.

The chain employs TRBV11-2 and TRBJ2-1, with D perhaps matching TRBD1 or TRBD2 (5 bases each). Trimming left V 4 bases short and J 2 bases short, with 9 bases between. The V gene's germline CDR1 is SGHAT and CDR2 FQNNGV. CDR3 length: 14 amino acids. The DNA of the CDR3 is TGTGCCAGCAGCTCCCGGGACCCCTACAATGAGCAGTTCTTC. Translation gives CASSSRDPYNEQFF.